These T cell receptor beta chains were read from a single sample in a study of a mutant IDH1 vaccine in newly diagnosed glioma. The repertoire was sequenced with immunoSEQ multiplex PCR; TCRdb's copy has only in-frame clones and lacks some. This table holds approximately 54,000 clones, 70% to 90% found once. The sequencing here drew on PBMCs, taken from a glioma patient treated with radiotherapy, temozolomide or both. All receptors derive from a young man with glioma. CDR3s include the opening cysteine and the closing phenylalanine or tryptophan. Fields, in order: clone size, V gene, D gene, J gene, CDR3 DNA, CDR3 protein. A D gene is named only where the DNA matches it firmly. The size entry is marked missing in some rows and otherwise reads once, few, many or a size class.

.	TRBV9	.	TRBJ1-1	TGTGCCAGCAGCGTTGATGGGGTTGCGGCTGAAGCTTTCTTT	CASSVDGVAAEAFF
.	TRBV6-6	TRBD2	TRBJ2-2	TGTGCCAGCAGTCCTTCGGGGGGACCGAACACCGGGGAGCTGTTTTTT	CASSPSGGPNTGELFF
few	TRBV5-1	.	TRBJ1-1	TGCGCCAGCAGCTTGTTGGCTCATGGCACTGAAGCTTTCTTT	CASSLLAHGTEAFF
.	TRBV19	.	TRBJ2-5	TGTGCCAGTAGTCGGGCCAGGGTGGTCGCGGAGGAGACCCAGTACTTC	CASSRARVVAEETQYF
once	TRBV10-3	TRBD1	TRBJ2-7	TGTGCCACCAGGGGGTTGAGTTTCTACGAGCAGTACTTC	CATRGLSFYEQYF
.	TRBV5-1	.	TRBJ1-1	TGCGCCAGCAGCTTGGTGGCCGGGCAGGGGTTGAACACTGAAGCTTTCTTT	CASSLVAGQGLNTEAFF
.	TRBV13	.	TRBJ1-2	TGTGCCAGCAGCCAGACAGTATCCGGCTACACCTTC	CASSQTVSGYTF
.	TRBV2	TRBD1	TRBJ1-1	TGTGCCAGCAGTGTTAGGGGGCTGAACGGTGAAGCTTTCTTT	CASSVRGLNGEAFF
.	TRBV29-1	.	TRBJ2-2	TGCAGCGGCCCGACGGGTGCCCGGGAGCTGTTTTTT	CSGPTGARELFF
.	TRBV6-5	.	TRBJ1-6	TGTGCCAGCAGTTACCAAACAGGGCTTAATTCACCCCTCCACTTT	CASSYQTGLNSPLHF
few	TRBV4-3	TRBD1	TRBJ1-2	TGCGCCAGCAGCTATGACAGGGGGCGTAACTATGGCTACACCTTC	CASSYDRGRNYGYTF
few	TRBV10-2	.	TRBJ2-5	TGCGCCAGCAGTGATCGGGGGCGCCAAGAGACCCAGTACTTC	CASSDRGRQETQYF
.	TRBV5-1	.	TRBJ2-2	TGCGCCAGCAGCTTGGGGTCTAGAGACACCGGGGAGCTGTTTTTT	CASSLGSRDTGELFF
.	TRBV30	TRBD1	TRBJ1-3	TGTGCCTGGAGCTTAGCGGGGACAGGGGGCTACACCATATATTTT	CAWSLAGTGGYTIYF
.	TRBV7-2	.	TRBJ1-2	TGTGCCAGCAGCTCTCTCACAGGGCCTGGCTACACCTTC	CASSSLTGPGYTF